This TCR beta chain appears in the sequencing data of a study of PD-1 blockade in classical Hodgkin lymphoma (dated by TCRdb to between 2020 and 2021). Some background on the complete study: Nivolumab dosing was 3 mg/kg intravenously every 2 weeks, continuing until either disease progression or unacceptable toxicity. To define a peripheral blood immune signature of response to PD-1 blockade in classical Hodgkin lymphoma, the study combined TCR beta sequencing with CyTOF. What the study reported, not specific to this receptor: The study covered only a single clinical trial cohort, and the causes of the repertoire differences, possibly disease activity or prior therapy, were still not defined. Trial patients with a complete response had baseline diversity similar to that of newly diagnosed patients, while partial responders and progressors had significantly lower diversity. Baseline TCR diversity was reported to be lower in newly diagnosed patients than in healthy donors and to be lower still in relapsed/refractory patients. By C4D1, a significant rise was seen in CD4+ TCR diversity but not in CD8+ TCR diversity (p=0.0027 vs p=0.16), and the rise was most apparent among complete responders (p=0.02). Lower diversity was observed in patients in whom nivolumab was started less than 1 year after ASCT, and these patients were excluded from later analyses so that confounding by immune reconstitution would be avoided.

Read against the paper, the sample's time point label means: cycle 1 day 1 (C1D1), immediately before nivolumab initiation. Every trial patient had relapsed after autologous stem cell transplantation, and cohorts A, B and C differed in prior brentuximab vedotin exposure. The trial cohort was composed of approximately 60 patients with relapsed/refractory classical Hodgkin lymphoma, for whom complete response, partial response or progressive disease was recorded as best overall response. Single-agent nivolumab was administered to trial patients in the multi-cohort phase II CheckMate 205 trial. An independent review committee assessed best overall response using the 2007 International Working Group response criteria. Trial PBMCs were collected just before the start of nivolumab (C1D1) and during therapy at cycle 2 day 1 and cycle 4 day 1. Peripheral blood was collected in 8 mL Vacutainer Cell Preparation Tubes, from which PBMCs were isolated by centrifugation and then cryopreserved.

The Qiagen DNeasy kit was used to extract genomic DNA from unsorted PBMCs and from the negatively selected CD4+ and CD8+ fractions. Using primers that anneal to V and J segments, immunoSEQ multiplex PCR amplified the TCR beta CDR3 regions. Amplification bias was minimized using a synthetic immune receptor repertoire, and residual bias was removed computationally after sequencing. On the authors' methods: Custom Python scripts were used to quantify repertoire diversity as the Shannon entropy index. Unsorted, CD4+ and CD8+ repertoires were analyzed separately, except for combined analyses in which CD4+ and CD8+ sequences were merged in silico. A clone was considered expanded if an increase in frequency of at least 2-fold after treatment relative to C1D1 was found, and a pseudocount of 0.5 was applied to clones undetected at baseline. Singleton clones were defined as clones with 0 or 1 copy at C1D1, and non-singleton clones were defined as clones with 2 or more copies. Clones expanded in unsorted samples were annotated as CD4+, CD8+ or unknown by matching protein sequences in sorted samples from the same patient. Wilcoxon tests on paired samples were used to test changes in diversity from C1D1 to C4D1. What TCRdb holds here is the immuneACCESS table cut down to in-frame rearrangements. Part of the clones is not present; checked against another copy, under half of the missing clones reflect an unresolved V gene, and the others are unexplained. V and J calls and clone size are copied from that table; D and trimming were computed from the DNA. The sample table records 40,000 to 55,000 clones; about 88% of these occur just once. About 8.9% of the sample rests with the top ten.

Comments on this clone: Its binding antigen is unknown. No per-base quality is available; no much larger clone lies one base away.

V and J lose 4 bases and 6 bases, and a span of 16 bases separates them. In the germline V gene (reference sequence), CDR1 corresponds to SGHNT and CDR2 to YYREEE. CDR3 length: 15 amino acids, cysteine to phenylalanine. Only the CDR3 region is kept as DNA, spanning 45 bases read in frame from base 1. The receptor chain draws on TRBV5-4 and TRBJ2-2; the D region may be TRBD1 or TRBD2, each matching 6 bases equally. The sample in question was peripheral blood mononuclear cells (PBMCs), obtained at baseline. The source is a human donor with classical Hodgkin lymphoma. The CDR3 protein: CASSHGSGAAGELFF. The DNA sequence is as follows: TGTGCCAGCAGCCACGGATCGGGGGCGGCCGGGGAGCTGTTTTTT.